This T cell receptor beta chain appears in the sequencing data of a study of T cell repertoires and HLA-DP antigens. Study results and caveats: Previously undetected clones averaged about 37% and 47% against the two alleles respectively.

TCRdb keeps only in-frame clones here, not all; method: immunoSEQ multiplex PCR. The data hold approximately 86,000 clones, with around nine tenths observed a single time. The germline gives CDR1 SGDLS, CDR2 YYNGEE. This CDR3 region has 17 residues. J gave up 0 bases and V 1 base, and 6 bases lay outside the gene matches. Points on this clone: Its antigen remains unidentified.

The sequencing input was CD4+ T cells from PBMCs. The clonotype originates from a man between 45 and 60 years old in good health and CMV-seronegative. J is TRBJ1-1 and V is TRBV9, with 10 bases fitting TRBD1. CDR3 DNA sequence: TGTGCCAGCAGCGTAAAAGGGACAGGGGTTCTGAACACTGAAGCTTTCTTT. Its translation: CASSVKGTGVLNTEAFF.